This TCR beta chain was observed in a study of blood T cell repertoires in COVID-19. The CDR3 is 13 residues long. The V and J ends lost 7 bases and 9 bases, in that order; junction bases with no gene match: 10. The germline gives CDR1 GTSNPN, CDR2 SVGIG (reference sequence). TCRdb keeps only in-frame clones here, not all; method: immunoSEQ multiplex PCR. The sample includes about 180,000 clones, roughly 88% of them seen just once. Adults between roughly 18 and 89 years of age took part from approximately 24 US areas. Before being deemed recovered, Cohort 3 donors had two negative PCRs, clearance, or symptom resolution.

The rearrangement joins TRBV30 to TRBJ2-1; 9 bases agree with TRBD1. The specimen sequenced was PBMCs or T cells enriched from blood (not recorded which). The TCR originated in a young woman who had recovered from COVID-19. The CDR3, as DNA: TGTGCCTCCACAGGACAGGGGATTGGTGAGCAGTTCTTC. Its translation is CASTGQGIGEQFF.